This T cell receptor (beta chain) originates from a study of blood T cell repertoires in COVID-19. Germline assignment: CDR1 SGHRS and CDR2 YFSETQ. The CDR3 has 15 amino acids. V lost 5 bases, J lost 2 bases, and 13 bases lay in between. This clone was picked up a small number of times. Per the original methods: The authors estimated nucleated cell counts from reference gene primer amplification. Libraries were prepared by immunoSEQ multiplex PCR; TCRdb keeps only in-frame clonotypes and omits some of them. V and J calls and clone size are those listed in that table; D and trimming were worked out from the DNA. The data show fewer than 60,000 clones, more than 70% seen once.

This chain joins TRBV5-1 and TRBJ2-2; D perhaps matches TRBD2 (6 bases). The receptor was derived from a man in his 60s with acute or convalescent COVID-19. Sample: peripheral blood. Here the CDR3 reads CASSPLATNTGELFF. CDR3 sequence (DNA): TGCGCCAGCAGTCCTCTAGCGACTAACACCGGGGAGCTGTTTTTT.